This paragraph reports one T cell receptor (beta chain). Antigen: not known. With 60 Vbeta and 13 Jbeta primers, the PCR was carried out. Sequenced by immunoSEQ multiplex PCR; TCRdb stores in-frame clones only, minus some. The sample gives 150,000 to 200,000 clones, 80% of which show up once; around 6.6% is in the top ten. V lost 8 bases and J lost 3, with 17 bases in between. The CDR3 has 14 residues. The germline gives CDR1 WNHNN, CDR2 SYGVQD (reference sequence). The data derive from a study of cytomegalovirus exposure and HLA in healthy donors. Study-wide points: No immune exposure information besides CMV serostatus was available.

This chain connects TRBV10-1 to TRBJ2-7; the D gene is possibly TRBD2 (6 bases). The sequence was obtained from a male donor in good health and CMV-seropositive. Sample: PBMCs. The CDR3 coding sequence is TGCGCCAGCGTTTCGGGACTGAACTTCTACGAGCAGTACTTC. Encoded protein: CASVSGLNFYEQYF.